This TCR beta chain was identified during a study of tumor-infiltrating lymphocytes in primary liver carcinoma. About the study: Samples yielded about 3.65 to 7.5 million productive TCRbeta reads, similar across tissue types.

This clonotype was found a few times. At one end, the junction sequence differs from germline, possibly due to a read error. Unsorted whole blood yielded the blood RNA, and germline DNA was also extracted. Germline CDR1 and CDR2: SQVTM and ANQGSEA. The CDR3 totals 14 residues. Making TCR beta cDNA involved 400 to 600 ng total RNA and a constant-region primer. Sequencing libraries for TCR beta derived from three nested multiplex PCR rounds that used slightly modified ARM-PCR. Amplification in the first two PCR rounds was performed using TRBV1-TRBV30 forward primers and a C-beta reverse primer for roughly 9 cycles each. TCRdb independently ran MiXCR on the multiplex PCR reads; one entry per CDR3 protein. The sample holds about 180,000 distinct CDR3 sequences, over 50% seen once.

The chain has TRBV29-1 and TRBJ1-4; D perhaps matches TRBD1 (6 bases). This clonotype was obtained from a man aged 40-55 years with primary liver carcinoma and hepatitis B virus infection. Sequencing was performed on peripheral blood. This CDR3 reads CSASEGVVSEKLFF. The DNA for the CDR3 is TGTAGCGCCTCGGAGGGGGTGGTCTCTGAAAAACTGTTTTTT. Filled out from reference TRBV29-1 and TRBJ1-4, the complete variable domain reads SAVISQKPSRDICQRGTSLTIQCQVDSQVTMMFWYRQQPGQSLTLIATANQGSEATYESGFVIDKFPISRPNLTFSTLTVSNMSPEDSSIYLCSASEGVVSEKLFFGSGTQLSVL.